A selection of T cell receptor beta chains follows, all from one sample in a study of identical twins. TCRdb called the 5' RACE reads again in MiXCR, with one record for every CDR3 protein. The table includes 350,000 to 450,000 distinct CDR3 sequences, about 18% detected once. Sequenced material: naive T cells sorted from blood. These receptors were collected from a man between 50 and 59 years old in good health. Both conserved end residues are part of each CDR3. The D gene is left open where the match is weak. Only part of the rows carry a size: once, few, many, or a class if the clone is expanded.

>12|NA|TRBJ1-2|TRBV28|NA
CASSPPSSGYTF
TGTGCCAGCAGTCCCCCTAGCTCTGGCTACACCTTC
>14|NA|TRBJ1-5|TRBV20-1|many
CSAVDSYSNQPQHF
TGCAGTGCTGTGGACAGCTATAGCAATCAGCCCCAGCATTTT
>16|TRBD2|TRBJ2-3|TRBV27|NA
CASRPSGTSGVDTQYF
TGTGCCAGCAGGCCCTCCGGGACTAGCGGGGTGGATACGCAGTATTTT
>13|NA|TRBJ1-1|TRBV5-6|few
CASSLPGGPEAFF
TGTGCCAGCAGCTTGCCCGGGGGCCCTGAAGCTTTCTTT
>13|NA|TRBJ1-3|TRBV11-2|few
CASSLLGGDTIYF
TGTGCCAGCAGCTTACTCGGCGGGGACACCATATATTTT
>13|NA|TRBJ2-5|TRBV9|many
CASSLEGEETQYF
TGTGCCAGCAGCCTCGAGGGGGAAGAGACCCAGTACTTC
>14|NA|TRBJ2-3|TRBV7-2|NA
CASSYRVGTDTQYF
TGTGCCAGCAGCTACAGGGTCGGGACAGATACGCAGTATTTT
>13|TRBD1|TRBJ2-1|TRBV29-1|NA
CSVELDRGMWQFF
TGCAGCGTAGAGTTGGACAGGGGGATGTGGCAGTTCTTC
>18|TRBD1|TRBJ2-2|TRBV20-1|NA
CSARPGGGTGGNTGELFF
TGCAGTGCTAGACCTGGTGGTGGGACAGGGGGTAACACCGGGGAGCTGTTTTTT
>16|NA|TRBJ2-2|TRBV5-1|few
CASSLADSINTGELFF
TGCGCCAGCAGCTTGGCGGACAGCATTAACACCGGGGAGCTGTTTTTT
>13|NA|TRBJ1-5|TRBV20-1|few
CSALRGYDQPQHF
TGCAGTGCCCTCCGCGGGTACGATCAGCCCCAGCATTTT
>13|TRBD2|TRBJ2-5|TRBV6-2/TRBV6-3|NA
CASRKTSEETQYF
TGTGCCAGCAGGAAGACTAGCGAAGAGACCCAGTACTTC
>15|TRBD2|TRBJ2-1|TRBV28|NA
CASSFSGGQYNEQFF
TGTGCCAGCAGTTTTAGCGGGGGCCAGTACAATGAGCAGTTCTTC
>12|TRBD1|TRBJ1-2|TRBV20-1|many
CSDTTGDGGYTF
TGCAGTGATACTACAGGGGATGGCGGCTACACCTTC
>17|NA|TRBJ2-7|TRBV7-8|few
CASSDPGRTLFTYEQYF
TGTGCCAGCAGCGATCCGGGCCGAACTCTCTTTACTTACGAGCAGTACTTC
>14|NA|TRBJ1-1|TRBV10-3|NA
CAISDRSMNTEAFF
TGTGCCATCAGTGACCGTTCAATGAACACTGAAGCTTTCTTT
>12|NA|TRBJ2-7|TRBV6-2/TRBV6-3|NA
CASSYSLYEQYF
TGTGCCAGCAGTTATTCTCTCTACGAGCAGTACTTC
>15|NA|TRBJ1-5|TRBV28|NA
CASTLWGARNQPQHF
TGTGCCAGCACCCTCTGGGGGGCTCGAAATCAGCCCCAGCATTTT
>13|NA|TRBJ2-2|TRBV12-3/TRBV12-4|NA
CASSAGSTGELFF
TGTGCCAGCAGTGCCGGGTCCACCGGGGAGCTGTTTTTT
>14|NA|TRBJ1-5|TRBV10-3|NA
CAISEREGGQPQHF
TGTGCCATCAGTGAGAGAGAGGGGGGTCAGCCCCAGCATTTT
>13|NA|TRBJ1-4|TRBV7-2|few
CASGRQSNEKLFF
TGTGCCAGCGGGCGACAGAGTAATGAAAAACTGTTTTTT
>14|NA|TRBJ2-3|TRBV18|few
CASSPAGMTDTQYF
TGTGCCAGCTCACCGGCAGGGATGACAGATACGCAGTATTTT
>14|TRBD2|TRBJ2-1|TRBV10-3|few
CASLGASGTYEQFF
TGTGCCTCCCTAGGCGCTAGCGGGACTTATGAGCAGTTCTTC
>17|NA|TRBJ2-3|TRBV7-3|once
CASSPNLGGPSTDTQYF
TGTGCCAGCAGCCCAAACCTGGGGGGGCCTAGCACAGATACGCAGTATTTT